One and the same sample provided the 30 T cell receptor beta chains below, sequenced in a study of blood T cells in healthy people across ages (dated by TCRdb to between 2014 and 2017). The library was prepared using 5' RACE. Sequencing was performed on an Illumina HiSeq 2500. A second PCR of about 6 to 11 cycles was performed with a sample-barcoded 5' primer and a J-beta primer mix. TCRdb's own reprocessing of the public reads used fastp at Q25 and MiXCR and kept productive beta chains. When rows share a CDR3 protein, they turn into one entry using the most common DNA and genes. Within this sample are over a million distinct CDR3 sequences, with around 45% of them counted one time only. The ten largest clones represent about 20% of the sample. Sequenced material: blood. Source of these receptors: a woman aged 55-69 years in good health.

This clonotype appeared a few times. The chain recombines TRBV20-1 with TRBJ2-7, with 9 positions matching TRBD2. In germline, CDR1 is DFQATT, CDR2 SNEGSKA (reference sequence). V shed 3 bases and J 4 bases; nucleotides not matched to a gene: 4. This CDR3 has 13 amino acids. The CDR3: CSASLAGRYEQYF. The CDR3 DNA reads TGCAGTGCTAGCCTAGCGGGGCGATACGAGCAGTACTTC.

J is TRBJ2-7 and V is TRBV15, with D tentatively TRBD2 (6 bases). The CDR3 runs to 18 residues. CDR1 is LNHNV, CDR2 YYDKDF, per germline (reference sequence). V was pared by 0 bases and J by 6 bases, with 24 bases between. CDR3 loop: CATSRDLFQVGGGGEQYF. For the CDR3, the DNA is TGTGCCACCAGCAGAGATCTGTTCCAAGTCGGGGGTGGCGGCGAGCAGTACTTC.

The J gene is TRBJ2-5, the V gene TRBV10-3, with TRBD2 as a possible D gene (5 bases). V lost 0 bases and J lost 5, with 10 bases in between. CDR3 length: 14 amino acids. CDR1 and CDR2 from the germline V gene are ENHRY and SYGVKD. CDR3 in amino acids: CAISESQRGETQYF. In nucleotides, the CDR3 is TGTGCCATCAGTGAGTCCCAACGGGGTGAGACCCAGTACTTC.

The V gene is TRBV9, the J gene TRBJ2-5, with 7 nucleotides matching TRBD2. Germline V gene lookup returns CDR1 SGDLS and CDR2 YYNGEE. This CDR3 comprises 16 residues. The V gene end was trimmed by 4 bases and the J gene end by 5 bases; junction bases not matched to a gene: 14. Here the CDR3 DNA reads TGTGCCAGCAGCCCAGGACTAGTGGGAGCTGGGGAGACCCAGTACTTC. Its protein product is CASSPGLVGAGETQYF.

J is TRBJ1-2 and V is TRBV25-1, with 7 bases aligning to TRBD1. Trimming took 6 bases from V and 4 from J; bases not matched to a gene: 14. The CDR3 runs to 16 residues. The germline gives CDR1 MGHDK, CDR2 SYGVNS. The CDR3 reads CASSPNPARDSYGYTF. The CDR3 DNA reads TGTGCCAGCAGCCCCAACCCAGCCCGGGACAGCTATGGCTACACCTTC.

Details on this clonotype: The germline gene is not matched at one end of the junction; a read error may be the cause. The chain uses TRBV11-2 and TRBJ2-1; 13 nucleotides line up with TRBD2. There are 15 residues in the CDR3. Germline V lookup: CDR1 SGHAT, CDR2 FQNNGV. CDR3 sequence: CARSLVGLAGVEQFF. CDR3 DNA: TGTGCCAGAAGCTTAGTAGGACTAGCGGGAGTTGAGCAGTTCTTC. The variable domain in full, completed from reference TRBV11-2 and TRBJ2-1, reads EAGVAQSPRYKIIEKRQSVAFWCNPISGHATLYWYQQILGQGPKLLIQFQNNGVVDDSQLPKDRFSAERLKGVDSTLKIQPAKLEDSAVYLCARSLVGLAGVEQFFGPGTRLTVL.

This clonotype was counted a few times. The V gene is TRBV2, the J gene TRBJ2-4, with D perhaps matching TRBD1 (6 bases). Judging by the DNA end, TRBJ2-7 fits better; the J call may be wrong. The length of the CDR3 is 13 residues. Germline values: CDR1 SNHLY, CDR2 FYNNEI. This CDR3 reads CATLTGTIYEQYF. The CDR3 DNA follows: TGTGCCACACTAACCGGGACAATCTACGAGCAGTACTTC.

This chain connects TRBV27 to TRBJ2-2; 13 bases map to TRBD2. The CDR3 consists of 17 residues. The trim removed 2 bases at V and 6 bases at J, leaving 6 bases unmatched. Germline CDR1 MNHEY, CDR2 SMNVEV (reference sequence). The CDR3 region has the DNA TGTGCCAGCAGTTTACGAACTAGCGGGAGGGGTCCCGGGGAGCTGTTTTTT. Encoded protein: CASSLRTSGRGPGELFF.

This chain's CDR3 is CASSLTGDTNYGYTF. CDR3 bases: TGTGCCAGCAGTTTGACCGGGGACACTAACTATGGCTACACCTTC. The V gene is TRBV28, the J gene TRBJ1-2, with a weak D call TRBD1 (6 bases). This CDR3 is 15 amino acids long. The V end was cut by 3 bases, the J end by 0 bases, with 11 bases between. CDR1 and CDR2 (germline): MDHEN, SYDVKM.

This clonotype was detected many times. The chain recombines TRBV7-9 with TRBJ2-1; 7 bases map to TRBD2. Trimming took 7 bases from V and 8 from J; bases not matched to a gene: 11. This CDR3 has 14 amino acids. The V gene's germline CDR1 is SEHNR and CDR2 FQNEAQ (reference sequence). The CDR3 protein is CASTGARGSDEQFF. The CDR3, as DNA: TGTGCCAGCACCGGGGCGCGGGGGAGCGATGAGCAGTTCTTC.

Points on this clonotype: A read error is possible here, since a much larger clone lies one base away. The V call is TRBV6-2 or TRBV6-3, the J call TRBJ1-2; unclear D gene. V was pared by 7 bases and J by 6 bases, with 18 bases between. The CDR3 length is 14 residues. CDR1 MNHEY and CDR2 SVGEGT come from the germline V gene. Written as DNA, the CDR3 is TGTGCCAGCAAAACACCGGGCACCAACGATGGCTACACCTTC. Protein sequence: CASKTPGTNDGYTF.

DNA for the CDR3: TGTGCCATCAGTGAGACCCCCGGGGGACTGGAGCACCTACCTAACTATGGCTACACCTTC. Translated: CAISETPGGLEHLPNYGYTF. The genes are TRBV10-3 and TRBJ1-2, with D perhaps matching TRBD1 (5 bases). Trimming stripped 2 bases from V and 0 bases from J, with 25 bases between. In germline, CDR1 is ENHRY, CDR2 SYGVKD. This CDR3 is built from 20 residues.

The chain combines TRBV25-1 with TRBJ2-3; 11 nucleotides match TRBD2. From germline, CDR1 is MGHDK and CDR2 SYGVNS. This CDR3 has 19 amino acids. V lost 4 bases to trimming and J lost 4 bases; unmatched junction nucleotides: 16. CDR3 region: CASSVRRAGSGRAPDTQYF. CDR3 coding DNA: TGTGCCAGCAGTGTGCGCAGGGCGGGTAGCGGGAGGGCCCCAGATACGCAGTATTTT.

Only one count was recorded for this clonotype. The chain employs TRBV10-3 and TRBJ2-7; tentatively, D is TRBD1 (5 bases). The CDR3 loop spans 18 amino acids. V was trimmed by 0 bases and J by 3 bases, leaving 21 bases between them. Germline lookup yields CDR1 ENHRY and CDR2 SYGVKD. Here the CDR3 reads CAISESTLGQAVLYEQYF. The CDR3 DNA sequence: TGTGCCATCAGTGAGTCGACTCTGGGGCAGGCTGTACTCTACGAGCAGTACTTC.

This chain joins TRBV6-2 or TRBV6-3 and TRBJ2-2, with a possible D match to TRBD1 (6 bases). Trimming stripped 0 bases from V and 3 bases from J, with 14 bases between. Germline lookup yields CDR1 MNHEY and CDR2 SVGEGT. The CDR3 length is 17 residues. CDR3 DNA: TGTGCCAGCAGTTACTCGATTGCAGGGGACCACACCGGGGAGCTGTTTTTT. Protein product: CASSYSIAGDHTGELFF.

Remarks on this clonotype: A much larger clone lies one base from this, so it may be a read error. This CDR3 is CSATPWEGQETLYF. The CDR3 DNA reads as TGCAGTGCTACCCCGTGGGAAGGCCAAGAGACCCTGTACTTC. The chain has TRBV20-1 and TRBJ2-7; no definite D call. Looked up from germline, CDR1 is DFQATT and CDR2 is SNEGSKA (reference sequence). V shed 4 bases and J shed 12 bases, with 25 bases lying between them. CDR3 length: 14 residues.

This sequence joins TRBV5-5 and TRBJ2-5, with 10 bases aligning to TRBD2. CDR1 SGHKS and CDR2 YYEKEE come from the germline V gene (reference sequence). J lost 3 bases, V lost 0 bases, and 14 bases had no gene match. The CDR3 length is 19 residues. CDR3 DNA: TGTGCCAGCAGCTTGGTTTTCGGACTAGCGGTAGGGTCGGAAGAGACCCAGTACTTC. This translates into CASSLVFGLAVGSEETQYF.

In this sample, this clonotype turned up a few times. The chain is built from TRBV25-1 and TRBJ2-3, with TRBD1 identical over 7 bases. The CDR3 extends over 15 amino acids. The J segment lost 2 bases and the V segment lost 6 bases, leaving 8 bases of the junction unmatched. The germline V gene encodes CDR1 MGHDK and CDR2 SYGVNS. The CDR3 reads CASSTGQFDTDTQYF. The CDR3 bases are TGTGCCAGCAGCACGGGACAGTTCGACACAGATACGCAGTATTTT.

The V and J genes are TRBV20-1 and TRBJ2-2; D not resolved. Trimming cost V 2 bases and J 1 base, with 5 bases left between them. CDR1 and CDR2 from the germline V gene are DFQATT and SNEGSKA (reference sequence). The CDR3 spans 13 residues. The CDR3 sequence is CSARNLNTGELFF. The DNA of the CDR3 is TGCAGTGCTAGAAACCTGAACACCGGGGAGCTGTTTTTT.

V usage is TRBV12-5 and J usage is TRBJ2-3, with 9 positions matching TRBD2. CDR1 and CDR2 (germline): LGHNT, FRNRAP. Trimming cost V 1 base and J 5 bases; bases outside gene matches: 4. This CDR3 spans 15 amino acids. The CDR3 DNA reads as TGTGCTAGTGGTTTGGATGCGGGAGGGATAGATACGCAGTATTTT. Its translation: CASGLDAGGIDTQYF.

Of note for this clonotype: This may come from a read error, since a much larger clone is one base off. This chain joins TRBV29-1 and TRBJ2-5; the match to TRBD2 covers 9 bases. Gene TRBJ2-7 matches the end of the DNA better, so the J call may be wrong. Germline loops: CDR1 SQVTM, CDR2 ANQGSEA. CDR3 size: 12 residues. The DNA of the CDR3 is TGCAGCGTCCGAGCGGGAGGAGGCGAGCAGTACTTC. Translated, it gives CSVRAGGGEQYF.

This clonotype was detected only once. The chain is built from TRBV9 and TRBJ1-2, with D possibly being TRBD1 (5 bases). Trimming pared 3 bases from V and 8 bases from J, leaving 14 bases between. This CDR3 has 13 residues. CDR1 is SGDLS and CDR2 is YYNGEE in the germline V gene. CDR3 nucleotide sequence: TGTGCCAGCAGCGCGAAGGACAAGACAGGCTACACCTTC. It encodes CASSAKDKTGYTF.

To note about this clonotype: Mismatch with germline at one junction end may stem from a read error. The rearrangement joins TRBV29-1 to TRBJ2-7; D perhaps matches TRBD2 (5 bases). Germline values: CDR1 SQVTM, CDR2 ANQGSEA. The CDR3 is 12 amino acids. The CDR3 here is CSVGGDSYERYF. Written as DNA, the CDR3 is TGCAGCGTTGGGGGAGACTCCTACGAGCGGTACTTC.

In this sample, this clonotype turned up a few times. This chain joins TRBV9 and TRBJ2-4; perhaps TRBD1 as D (7 bases). The CDR3 contains 14 residues. The V and J ends lost 0 bases and 6 bases respectively, with 10 bases between them. Germline CDR1 is SGDLS and CDR2 is YYNGEE. The CDR3 sequence: CASSVAQGGNIQYF. The CDR3 DNA sequence: TGTGCCAGCAGCGTAGCTCAGGGGGGAAACATTCAGTACTTC.

This clonotype was seen repeatedly, ten times or more. The rearrangement links TRBV27 to TRBJ2-7; a weak D match, TRBD1 (5 bases). Germline CDR1 and CDR2: MNHEY and SMNVEV (reference sequence). The ends were cut back, 0 bases at V and 6 bases at J, with 6 bases in the middle. CDR3 size: 12 residues. The CDR3 reads CASSLSGREQYF. CDR3 coding DNA: TGTGCCAGCAGTTTATCGGGGCGCGAGCAGTACTTC.

The chain combines TRBV20-1 with TRBJ2-7; 7 bases fit TRBD2. Trimming cost V 1 base and J 5 bases; bases outside gene matches: 5. CDR1 is DFQATT, CDR2 SNEGSKA, per germline (reference sequence). CDR3 length equals 13 residues. For the CDR3, the DNA is TGCAGTGCTAGAGGAGCGGGATTCGACGAGCAGTACTTC. Translated, it gives CSARGAGFDEQYF.

There are many counts of this clonotype. The chain couples TRBV7-9 to TRBJ2-5; no clear D gene. The CDR3 consists of 12 residues. Trimming cost V 5 bases and J 0 bases, with 4 bases left between them. Germline CDR1 is SEHNR and CDR2 is FQNEAQ (reference sequence). CDR3 in DNA: TGTGCCAGCAGCCGGTACCAAGAGACCCAGTACTTC. Protein product: CASSRYQETQYF.

This chain uses TRBV19 with TRBJ2-5; possibly TRBD2 for D (6 bases). The CDR3 is made up of 11 amino acids. Between the trimmed V and J ends, which lost 11 bases and 10 bases, there was a span of 17 bases. The V gene's germline CDR1 is LNHDA and CDR2 SQIVND (reference sequence). The DNA of the CDR3 is TGTGCCTCTACATGGAGGGCTAGCCAGTACTTC. Encoded protein: CASTWRASQYF. The whole variable domain, filled in from reference TRBV19 and TRBJ2-5, reads DGGITQSPKYLFRKEGQNVTLSCEQNLNHDAMYWYRQDPGQGLRLIYYSQIVNDFQKGDIAEGYSVSREKKESFPLTVTSAQKNPTAFYLCASTWRASQYFGPGTRLLVL.

This chain uses TRBV28 with TRBJ2-1, with 8 bases fitting TRBD1. Germline CDR1 MDHEN, CDR2 SYDVKM. Trimming cost V 5 bases and J 6 bases; bases outside gene matches: 9. The CDR3 length is 15 residues. The CDR3 region is CASSVGTGTSNEQFF. CDR3 DNA sequence: TGTGCCAGCAGTGTCGGGACAGGTACTTCCAATGAGCAGTTCTTC.

The J gene is TRBJ2-4, the V gene TRBV3-1; 9 positions match TRBD2. Germline CDR1 and CDR2: LGHDT and YNNKEL (reference sequence). This CDR3 has 16 residues. Unmatched junction bases numbered 4, after V lost 4 bases and J lost 0 bases. The CDR3 region is CASSPVLAGAKNIQYF. The DNA of the CDR3 is TGTGCCAGCAGCCCCGTACTAGCGGGAGCCAAAAACATTCAGTACTTC.